This is a list of T cell receptor beta chains from one sample in a study of blood T cells in healthy people across ages. TCRdb reprocessed the 5' RACE reads via MiXCR and lists one record per CDR3 protein. Among over 1,500,000 distinct CDR3 sequences listed, approximately 39% were seen once. The sequencing sample was made of blood. The origin of the receptors is a human donor in good health. Both conserved end residues are part of each CDR3. The D gene is left open where the match is weak. Clone sizes are given selectively: once, few, many, or a class where the clone is expanded.

NA,TRBV4-3,NA,TRBJ2-4,CASSQVASQEQYF,TGCGCCAGCAGCCAAGTGGCCAGTCAAGAGCAGTACTTC
TRBD1,TRBV5-6,NA,TRBJ2-7,CASSFLRTGVSDEQYF,TGTGCCAGCAGCTTCCTCAGGACAGGCGTATCGGACGAGCAGTACTTC
NA,TRBV12-3/TRBV12-4,NA,TRBJ1-2,CASSTGTSYGYTF,TGTGCCAGCAGTACCGGGACAAGCTATGGCTACACCTTC
TRBD1,TRBV3-1,NA,TRBJ1-5,CASSPGQRDNQPQHF,TGTGCCAGCAGCCCGGGACAGAGGGACAATCAGCCCCAGCATTTT
NA,TRBV2,NA,TRBJ1-5,CASSAPGVRGNQPQHF,TGTGCCAGCAGTGCCCCCGGGGTCAGGGGCAATCAGCCCCAGCATTTT
TRBD2,TRBV28,many,TRBJ2-3,CASSFRRGGRDTQYF,TGTGCCAGCAGTTTTCGGCGGGGGGGCAGGGATACGCAGTATTTT
NA,TRBV7-2,NA,TRBJ2-7,CASSLSWGAFYEQYF,TGTGCCAGCAGCTTAAGTTGGGGGGCTTTTTACGAGCAGTACTTC
TRBD1,TRBV7-3,NA,TRBJ2-1,CASSSLPGQVYEQFF,TGTGCCAGCAGCTCTCTGCCGGGACAGGTGTATGAGCAGTTCTTC
NA,TRBV6-4,few,TRBJ2-4,CASSEGTWDANEQYF,TGTGCCAGCAGTGAAGGAACGTGGGACGCCAATGAGCAGTACTTC
NA,TRBV5-1,NA,TRBJ1-1,CASSLTLSPNAEAFF,TGCGCCAGCAGCCTTACCCTTTCCCCGAACGCTGAAGCTTTCTTT
TRBD1,TRBV7-9,NA,TRBJ1-2,CASSPPWTGDHGYTF,TGTGCCAGCAGCCCCCCCTGGACAGGGGATCATGGCTACACCTTC
NA,TRBV18,NA,TRBJ1-1,CASSQARLGTEAFF,TGTGCCAGCTCACAGGCCAGACTCGGCACTGAAGCTTTCTTT
NA,TRBV10-3,once,TRBJ1-1,CAISESKRAGVTEAFF,TGTGCCATTAGTGAGTCGAAAAGGGCCGGAGTGACTGAAGCTTTCTTT
NA,TRBV5-1,few,TRBJ2-5,CASSLGSGINQETQYF,TGCGCCAGCAGCTTGGGCAGCGGAATAAACCAAGAGACCCAGTACTTC
NA,TRBV28,NA,TRBJ1-2,CASSVMTANSNYGYTF,TGTGCCAGCAGTGTAATGACAGCAAACTCTAACTATGGCTACACCTTC
NA,TRBV28,NA,TRBJ1-6,CASTEGRSPLHF,TGTGCCAGCACCGAAGGGCGGTCACCCCTCCACTTT